These T cell receptor beta chains were read from a single sample in a study of technical replicates of blood from several donors. Libraries were prepared by immunoSEQ multiplex PCR; TCRdb keeps only in-frame clonotypes and omits some of them. The sample shows about 75,000 clones, 85% to 95% of them seen only once. Sequencing was performed on T cells isolated from PBMCs. All receptors derive from a human donor in good health. CDR3s include the opening cysteine and the closing phenylalanine or tryptophan. The order of the fields is D gene, V gene, J gene, clone size, CDR3 protein, CDR3 DNA. A D gene is named only where the DNA matches it firmly. Only part of the rows carry a size: once, few, many, or a class if the clone is expanded.

D: .
V: TRBV21-1
J: TRBJ2-3
size: few
CDR3: CASSKTGGKGTDTQYF
DNA: TGTGCCAGCAGCAAAACAGGGGGCAAGGGCACAGATACGCAGTATTTT

D: .
V: TRBV5-4
J: TRBJ2-1
size: .
CDR3: CASSLSSVPNNEQFF
DNA: TGTGCCAGCAGCTTGTCTAGCGTTCCGAACAATGAGCAGTTCTTC

D: .
V: TRBV7-8
J: TRBJ1-2
size: .
CDR3: CASSQANPNYGYTF
DNA: TGTGCCAGCAGCCAAGCAAACCCTAACTATGGCTACACCTTC

D: TRBD2
V: TRBV7-3
J: TRBJ2-1
size: .
CDR3: CASSPREGYNEQFF
DNA: TGTGCCAGCAGCCCCCGGGAGGGTTACAATGAGCAGTTCTTC

D: .
V: TRBV7-2
J: TRBJ2-2
size: .
CDR3: CASTHYVGDDRELFF
DNA: TGTGCCAGCACCCACTATGTCGGGGATGACCGGGAGCTGTTTTTT

D: TRBD1
V: TRBV27
J: TRBJ1-1
size: .
CDR3: CASTTGGTEAFF
DNA: TGTGCCAGCACGACAGGGGGAACTGAAGCTTTCTTT

D: TRBD2
V: TRBV9
J: TRBJ2-7
size: .
CDR3: CASSAGTNLEQYF
DNA: TGTGCCAGCAGCGCCGGGACTAATCTCGAGCAGTACTTC

D: .
V: TRBV19
J: TRBJ1-1
size: .
CDR3: CASSIARAGGAFF
DNA: TGTGCCAGTAGTATAGCCAGGGCTGGTGGAGCTTTCTTT

D: TRBD1
V: TRBV10-2
J: TRBJ2-7
size: .
CDR3: CASSDDRGSYEQYF
DNA: TGCGCCAGCAGTGACGACAGGGGGTCCTACGAGCAGTACTTC

D: .
V: TRBV29-1
J: TRBJ2-7
size: .
CDR3: CSVGLGWNEQYF
DNA: TGCAGCGTTGGACTGGGTTGGAACGAGCAGTACTTC

D: TRBD1
V: TRBV7-2
J: TRBJ1-2
size: .
CDR3: CASSYGTGNYGYTF
DNA: TGTGCCAGCAGCTACGGGACAGGCAACTATGGCTACACCTTC

D: .
V: TRBV9
J: TRBJ1-1
size: .
CDR3: CASSVGWNGPRGNTEAFF
DNA: TGTGCCAGCAGCGTAGGTTGGAATGGACCCCGGGGGAACACTGAAGCTTTCTTT

D: .
V: TRBV4-1
J: TRBJ2-1
size: .
CDR3: CASSQEGAGVNEQFF
DNA: TGCGCCAGCAGCCAAGAAGGCGCAGGGGTAAATGAGCAGTTCTTC

D: TRBD2
V: TRBV6-1
J: TRBJ2-7
size: .
CDR3: CASSDPGLVMYEQYF
DNA: TGTGCCAGCAGTGACCCGGGACTAGTGATGTACGAGCAGTACTTC

D: TRBD2
V: TRBV7-2
J: TRBJ2-3
size: .
CDR3: CASSLVGLAGGTDTQYF
DNA: TGTGCCAGCAGCTTAGTGGGACTAGCGGGGGGCACAGATACGCAGTATTTT

D: .
V: TRBV15
J: TRBJ2-7
size: .
CDR3: CATSRDITRSSYEQYF
DNA: TGTGCCACCAGCAGAGATATCACAAGGAGCTCCTACGAGCAGTACTTC

D: TRBD1
V: TRBV7-6
J: TRBJ1-6
size: .
CDR3: CASSYEDRGNSPLHF
DNA: TGTGCCAGCAGCTATGAGGACAGGGGTAATTCACCCCTCCACTTT

D: TRBD2
V: TRBV7-3
J: TRBJ2-1
size: .
CDR3: CASSSQASTSGRGNEQFF
DNA: TGTGCCAGCAGCTCACAAGCCTCGACTAGCGGGAGAGGGAATGAGCAGTTCTTC

D: .
V: TRBV19
J: TRBJ2-2
size: few
CDR3: CASSMAGVSGYTGELFF
DNA: TGTGCCAGTAGTATGGCGGGCGTCAGCGGTTACACCGGGGAGCTGTTTTTT

D: TRBD2
V: TRBV27
J: TRBJ2-1
size: few
CDR3: CASSSLISGGSPYNEQFF
DNA: TGTGCCAGCAGTTCATTAATCAGTGGCGGGAGTCCCTACAATGAGCAGTTCTTC

D: TRBD1
V: TRBV9
J: TRBJ2-2
size: .
CDR3: CASSVALQGAGGELFF
DNA: TGTGCCAGCAGCGTAGCTCTACAGGGGGCGGGTGGGGAGCTGTTTTTT

D: TRBD1
V: TRBV18
J: TRBJ1-1
size: .
CDR3: CASSPNIGGSTEAFF
DNA: TGTGCCAGCTCACCAAATATAGGGGGCAGCACTGAAGCTTTCTTT

D: .
V: TRBV30
J: TRBJ1-2
size: .
CDR3: CAWSVRDNNYGYTF
DNA: TGTGCCTGGAGTGTTAGGGACAACAACTATGGCTACACCTTC

D: .
V: TRBV18
J: TRBJ2-5
size: .
CDR3: CASSPVASQETQYF
DNA: TGTGCCAGCTCACCAGTAGCAAGCCAAGAGACCCAGTACTTC

D: .
V: TRBV27
J: TRBJ1-3
size: .
CDR3: CASSLVWSSGNTIYF
DNA: TGTGCCAGCAGTTTAGTGTGGAGCTCTGGAAACACCATATATTTT

D: .
V: TRBV19
J: TRBJ2-7
size: .
CDR3: CASSFQGAYEQYF
DNA: TGTGCCAGTAGTTTCCAGGGCGCCTACGAGCAGTACTTC

D: .
V: TRBV19
J: TRBJ1-1
size: .
CDR3: CASSIDQDSIEAFF
DNA: TGTGCCAGTAGTATAGATCAGGACAGCATCGAAGCTTTCTTT

D: TRBD1
V: TRBV30
J: TRBJ2-5
size: .
CDR3: CAWSQTGGLQTQYF
DNA: TGTGCCTGGAGCCAAACAGGGGGTTTGCAGACCCAGTACTTC

D: TRBD2
V: TRBV27
J: TRBJ2-1
size: .
CDR3: CASSPGGSGRLSEQFF
DNA: TGTGCCAGCAGTCCCGGTGGTAGCGGGAGGTTAAGTGAGCAGTTCTTC

D: TRBD1
V: TRBV29-1
J: TRBJ2-7
size: .
CDR3: CSAQTSGTGPYEQYF
DNA: TGCAGCGCACAAACTTCCGGGACAGGGCCCTACGAGCAGTACTTC

D: TRBD2
V: TRBV5-6
J: TRBJ2-3
size: .
CDR3: CASSWTTGTSGTDTQYF
DNA: TGTGCCAGCAGCTGGACCACCGGGACTAGCGGTACAGATACGCAGTATTTT

D: TRBD1
V: TRBV7-2
J: TRBJ2-4
size: .
CDR3: CASSLSGTGTSAKNIQYF
DNA: TGTGCCAGCAGCTTATCAGGGACAGGGACCTCAGCCAAAAACATTCAGTACTTC

D: .
V: TRBV29-1
J: TRBJ1-1
size: .
CDR3: CSVVLIAEAFF
DNA: TGCAGCGTTGTTCTAATCGCTGAAGCTTTCTTT

D: TRBD1
V: TRBV10-3
J: TRBJ2-6
size: .
CDR3: CAISLGTGGAGANVLTF
DNA: TGTGCCATCAGTTTAGGGACAGGGGGCGCTGGGGCCAACGTCCTGACTTTC

D: .
V: TRBV10-3
J: TRBJ1-5
size: once
CDR3: CAISPSGNQPQHF
DNA: TGTGCCATCAGTCCCTCGGGCAATCAGCCCCAGCATTTT

D: .
V: TRBV4-1
J: TRBJ1-3
size: .
CDR3: CASSQDAGGGTIYF
DNA: TGCGCCAGCAGCCAAGATGCCGGGGGAGGGACCATATATTTT

D: .
V: TRBV10-3
J: TRBJ1-5
size: .
CDR3: CAIGAPGADQPQHF
DNA: TGTGCCATCGGGGCGCCGGGCGCGGACCAGCCCCAGCATTTT

D: TRBD2
V: TRBV7-2
J: TRBJ2-7
size: once
CDR3: CASSLVAGFANEQYF
DNA: TGTGCCAGCAGCTTAGTAGCGGGATTTGCGAACGAGCAGTACTTC

D: TRBD1
V: TRBV19
J: TRBJ2-2
size: .
CDR3: CAGSPGQGTGELFF
DNA: TGTGCCGGATCTCCGGGACAGGGGACCGGGGAGCTGTTTTTT

D: .
V: TRBV4-1
J: TRBJ2-7
size: .
CDR3: CASSQESRGGEQYF
DNA: TGCGCCAGCAGCCAAGAGTCTAGAGGGGGAGAGCAGTACTTC

D: .
V: TRBV2
J: TRBJ1-3
size: .
CDR3: CASSEIFGGNTIYF
DNA: TGTGCCAGCAGTGAAATTTTCGGGGGAAACACCATATATTTT

D: .
V: TRBV7-3
J: TRBJ1-1
size: .
CDR3: CASSLMERERNTEAFF
DNA: TGTGCCAGCAGCTTAATGGAGAGGGAAAGAAACACTGAAGCTTTCTTT